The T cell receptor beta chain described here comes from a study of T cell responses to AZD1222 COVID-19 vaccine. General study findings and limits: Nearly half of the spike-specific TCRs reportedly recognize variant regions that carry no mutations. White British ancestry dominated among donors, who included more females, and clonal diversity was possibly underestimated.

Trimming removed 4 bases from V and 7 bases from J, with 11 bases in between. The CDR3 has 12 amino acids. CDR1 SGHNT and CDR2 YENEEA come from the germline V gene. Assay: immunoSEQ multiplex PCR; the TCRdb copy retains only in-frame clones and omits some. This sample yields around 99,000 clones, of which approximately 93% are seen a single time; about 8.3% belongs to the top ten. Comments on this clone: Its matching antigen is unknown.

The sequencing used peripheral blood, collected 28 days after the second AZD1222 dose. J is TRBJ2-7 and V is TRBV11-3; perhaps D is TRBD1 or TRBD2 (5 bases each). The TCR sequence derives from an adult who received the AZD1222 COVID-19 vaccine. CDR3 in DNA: TGTGCCAGCAGCTCGGGACCCCGTGAGCAGTACTTC. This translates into CASSSGPREQYF.